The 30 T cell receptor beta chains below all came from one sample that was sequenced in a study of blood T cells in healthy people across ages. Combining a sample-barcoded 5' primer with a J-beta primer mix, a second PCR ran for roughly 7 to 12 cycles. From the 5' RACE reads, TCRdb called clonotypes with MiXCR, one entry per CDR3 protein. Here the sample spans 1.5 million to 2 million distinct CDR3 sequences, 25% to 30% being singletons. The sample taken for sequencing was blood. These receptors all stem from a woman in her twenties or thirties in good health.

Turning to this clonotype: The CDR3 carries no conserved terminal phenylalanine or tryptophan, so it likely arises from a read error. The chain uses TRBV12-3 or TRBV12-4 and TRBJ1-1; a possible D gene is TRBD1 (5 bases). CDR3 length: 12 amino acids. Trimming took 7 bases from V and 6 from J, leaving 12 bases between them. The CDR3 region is CASTPGLPEAFV. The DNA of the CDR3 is TGTGCCAGCACCCCAGGGCTCCCTGAAGCTTTCGTT.

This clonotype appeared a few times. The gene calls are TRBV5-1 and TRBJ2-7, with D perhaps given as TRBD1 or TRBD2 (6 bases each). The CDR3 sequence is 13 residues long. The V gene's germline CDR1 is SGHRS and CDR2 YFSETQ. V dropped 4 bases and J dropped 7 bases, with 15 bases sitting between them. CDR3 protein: CASSTGGGREQYF. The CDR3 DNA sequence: TGCGCCAGCAGCACTGGTGGGGGGCGGGAGCAGTACTTC.

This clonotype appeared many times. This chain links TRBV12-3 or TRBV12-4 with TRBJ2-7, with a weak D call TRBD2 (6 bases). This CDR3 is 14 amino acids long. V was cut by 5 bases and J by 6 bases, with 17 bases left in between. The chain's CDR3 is CASSPQPGEPEQYF. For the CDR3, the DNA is TGTGCCAGCAGTCCCCAGCCGGGGGAACCCGAGCAGTACTTC.

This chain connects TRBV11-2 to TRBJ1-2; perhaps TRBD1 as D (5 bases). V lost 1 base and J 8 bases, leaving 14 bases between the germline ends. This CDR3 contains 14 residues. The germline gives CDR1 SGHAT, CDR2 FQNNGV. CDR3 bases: TGTGCCAGCAGCTTAGCCTCAGGGTCGAGCGGCTACACCTTC. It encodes CASSLASGSSGYTF.

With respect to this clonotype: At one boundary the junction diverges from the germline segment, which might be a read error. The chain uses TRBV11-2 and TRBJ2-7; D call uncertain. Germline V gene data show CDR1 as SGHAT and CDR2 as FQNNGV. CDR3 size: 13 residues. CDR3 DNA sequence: TGTGGCAGCAGCTTCCAAGGATCCTACGAGCAGTACTTC. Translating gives CGSSFQGSYEQYF.

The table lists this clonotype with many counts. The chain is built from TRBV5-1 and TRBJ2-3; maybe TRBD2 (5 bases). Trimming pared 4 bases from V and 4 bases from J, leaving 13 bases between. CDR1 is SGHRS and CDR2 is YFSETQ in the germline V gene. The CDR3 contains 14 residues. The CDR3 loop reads CASSVGGNADTQYF. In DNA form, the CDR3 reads TGCGCCAGCAGCGTAGGAGGAAACGCAGATACGCAGTATTTT.

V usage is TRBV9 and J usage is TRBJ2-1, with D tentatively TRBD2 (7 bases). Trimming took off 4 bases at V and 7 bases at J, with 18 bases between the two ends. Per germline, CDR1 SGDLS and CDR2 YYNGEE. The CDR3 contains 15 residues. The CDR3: CASSPWRGGANEQFF. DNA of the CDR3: TGTGCCAGCAGCCCGTGGAGGGGGGGCGCTAATGAGCAGTTCTTC.

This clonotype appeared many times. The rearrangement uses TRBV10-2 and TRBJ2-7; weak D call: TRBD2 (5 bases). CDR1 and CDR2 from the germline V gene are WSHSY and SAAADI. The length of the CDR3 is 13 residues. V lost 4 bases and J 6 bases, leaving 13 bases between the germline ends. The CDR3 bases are TGCGCCAGCAGTGCGGTCGGAGGCGGCGAGCAGTACTTC. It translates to CASSAVGGGEQYF.

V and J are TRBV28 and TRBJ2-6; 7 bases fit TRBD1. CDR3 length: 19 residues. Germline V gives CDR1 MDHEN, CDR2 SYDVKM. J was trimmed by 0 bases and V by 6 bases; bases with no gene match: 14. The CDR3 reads CASRATLGTAISGANVLTF. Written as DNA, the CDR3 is TGTGCCAGCAGGGCAACTCTCGGGACAGCGATCTCTGGGGCCAACGTCCTGACTTTC.

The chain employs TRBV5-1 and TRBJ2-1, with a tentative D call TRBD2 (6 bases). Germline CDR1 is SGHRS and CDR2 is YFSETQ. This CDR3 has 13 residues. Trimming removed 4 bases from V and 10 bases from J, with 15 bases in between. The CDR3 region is CASSPVFRGEQFF. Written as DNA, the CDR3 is TGCGCCAGCAGCCCGGTCTTCCGGGGGGAGCAGTTCTTC.

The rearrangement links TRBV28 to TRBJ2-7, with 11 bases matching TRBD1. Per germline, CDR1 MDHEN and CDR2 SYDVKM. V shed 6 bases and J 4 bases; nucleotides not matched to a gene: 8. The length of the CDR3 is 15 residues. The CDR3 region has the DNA TGTGCCAGCAGAGATCCCGGGACAGGGGGGTACGAGCAGTACTTC. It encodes CASRDPGTGGYEQYF.

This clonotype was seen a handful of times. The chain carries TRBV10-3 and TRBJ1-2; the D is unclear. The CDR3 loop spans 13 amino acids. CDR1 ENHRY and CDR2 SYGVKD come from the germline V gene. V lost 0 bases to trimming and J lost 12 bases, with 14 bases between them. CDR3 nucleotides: TGTGCCATCAGTGAGTCGGCTGGAAATCGGAACACCTTC. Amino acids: CAISESAGNRNTF.

The CDR3 region has the DNA TGTGCCAGCAGTCCACCAGGAAGGGGTGGGTTCTTC. This gives the protein CASSPPGRGGFF. The chain recombines TRBV12-3 or TRBV12-4 with TRBJ2-1; D perhaps matches TRBD1 (5 bases). With 5 bases removed from V and 15 bases from J, the gap between germline ends came to 17 bases. This CDR3 contains 12 residues.

The chain's CDR3 is CASRQLRGYGYTF. CDR3 coding DNA: TGTGCCAGCAGACAATTAAGAGGCTATGGCTACACCTTC. This chain connects TRBV12-3 or TRBV12-4 to TRBJ1-2; no clear D gene. Trimming shortened V by 6 bases and J by 4 bases, and 12 bases separated the two germline ends. This CDR3 has 13 residues.

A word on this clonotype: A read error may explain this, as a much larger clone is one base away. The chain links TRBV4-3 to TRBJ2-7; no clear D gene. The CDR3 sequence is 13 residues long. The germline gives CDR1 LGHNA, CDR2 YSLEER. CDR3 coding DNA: TGCACCAGCAGCCAGACTCGTTTCTACGAGCAGTACTTC. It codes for CTSSQTRFYEQYF.

This chain's CDR3 is CASSRIPGQNSPLHF. CDR3 sequence (DNA): TGTGCCAGCAGTCGTATCCCGGGACAGAATTCACCCCTCCACTTT. This chain connects TRBV7-9 to TRBJ1-6; the match to TRBD1 covers 7 bases. The CDR3 contains 15 residues. Germline lookup yields CDR1 SEHNR and CDR2 FQNEAQ (reference sequence). Trimming at V came to 6 bases and at J to 7 bases, leaving 9 bases not matched to a gene.

CDR3 sequence reads: CASSQRDRGRDEQFF. The DNA of the CDR3 is TGTGCCAGCAGCCAACGGGACAGGGGAAGGGATGAGCAGTTCTTC. This chain links TRBV3-1 with TRBJ2-1; 10 bases align to TRBD1. V was pared by 2 bases and J by 8 bases, with 6 bases of the junction left unmatched. The germline gives CDR1 LGHDT, CDR2 YNNKEL (reference sequence). The CDR3 covers 15 residues.

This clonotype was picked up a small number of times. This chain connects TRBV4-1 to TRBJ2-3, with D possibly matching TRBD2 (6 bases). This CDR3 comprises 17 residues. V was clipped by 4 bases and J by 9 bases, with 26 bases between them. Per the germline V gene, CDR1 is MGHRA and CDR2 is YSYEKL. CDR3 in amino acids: CASSPRDLLASHPTQYF. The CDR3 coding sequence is TGCGCCAGCAGCCCGCGGGACCTCCTCGCATCCCATCCGACGCAGTATTTT.

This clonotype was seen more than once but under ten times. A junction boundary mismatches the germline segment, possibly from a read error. CDR3 amino acids: CASSYSYDNNKRTVPHNGQFF. Here the CDR3 DNA reads TGTGCCAGCAGTTACTCTTATGACAACAACAAAAGGACTGTGCCTCACAATGGGCAGTTCTTC. This chain links TRBV6-7 with TRBJ2-1, with D perhaps TRBD2 (5 bases). Being an ORF, TRBV6-7 has a function that is uncertain. CDR3 length: 21 amino acids.

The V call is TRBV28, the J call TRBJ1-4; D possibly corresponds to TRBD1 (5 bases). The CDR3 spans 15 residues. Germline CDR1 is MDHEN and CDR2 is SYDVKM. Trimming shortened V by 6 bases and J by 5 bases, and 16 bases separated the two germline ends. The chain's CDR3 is CASSTPGARNEKLFF. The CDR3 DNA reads TGTGCCAGCAGCACCCCCGGGGCCAGAAATGAAAAACTGTTTTTT.

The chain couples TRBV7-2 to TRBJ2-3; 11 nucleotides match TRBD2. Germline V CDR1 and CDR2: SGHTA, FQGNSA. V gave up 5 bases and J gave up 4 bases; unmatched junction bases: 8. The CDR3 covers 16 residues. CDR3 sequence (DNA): TGTGCCAGCAGCGCCCGACTAGCGGGGCTCGCAGATACGCAGTATTTT. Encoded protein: CASSARLAGLADTQYF.

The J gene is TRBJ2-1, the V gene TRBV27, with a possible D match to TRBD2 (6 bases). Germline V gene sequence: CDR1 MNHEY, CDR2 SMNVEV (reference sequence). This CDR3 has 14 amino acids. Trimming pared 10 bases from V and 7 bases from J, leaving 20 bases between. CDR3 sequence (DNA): TGTGCCATAGCAAGGATCGGGGGAGGTAATGAGCAGTTCTTC. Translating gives CAIARIGGGNEQFF.

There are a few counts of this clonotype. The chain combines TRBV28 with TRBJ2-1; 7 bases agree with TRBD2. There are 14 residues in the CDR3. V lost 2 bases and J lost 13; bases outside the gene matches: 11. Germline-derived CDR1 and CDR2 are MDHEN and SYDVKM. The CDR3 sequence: CASSLGSGDETQFF. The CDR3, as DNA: TGTGCCAGCAGTTTAGGGAGCGGGGACGAGACCCAGTTCTTC. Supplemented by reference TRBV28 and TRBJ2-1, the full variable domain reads DVKVTQSSRYLVKRTGEKVFLECVQDMDHENMFWYRQDPGLGLRLIYFSYDVKMKEKGDIPEGYSVSREKKERFSLILESASTNQTSMYLCASSLGSGDETQFFGPGTRLTVL.

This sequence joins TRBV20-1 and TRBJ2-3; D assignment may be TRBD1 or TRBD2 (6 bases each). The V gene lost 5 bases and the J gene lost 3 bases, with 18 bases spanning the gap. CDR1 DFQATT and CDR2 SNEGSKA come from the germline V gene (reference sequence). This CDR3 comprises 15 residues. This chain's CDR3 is CSAPPWQGRTDTQYF. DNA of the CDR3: TGCAGTGCTCCGCCCTGGCAGGGGAGGACAGATACGCAGTATTTT.

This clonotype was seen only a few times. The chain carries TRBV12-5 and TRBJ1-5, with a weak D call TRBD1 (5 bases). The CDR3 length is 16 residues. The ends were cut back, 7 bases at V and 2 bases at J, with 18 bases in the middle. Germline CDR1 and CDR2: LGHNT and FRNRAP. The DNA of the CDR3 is TGTGCTAGTGCCCGGGGGGGGAGTGATGGCAATCAGCCCCAGCATTTT. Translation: CASARGGSDGNQPQHF.

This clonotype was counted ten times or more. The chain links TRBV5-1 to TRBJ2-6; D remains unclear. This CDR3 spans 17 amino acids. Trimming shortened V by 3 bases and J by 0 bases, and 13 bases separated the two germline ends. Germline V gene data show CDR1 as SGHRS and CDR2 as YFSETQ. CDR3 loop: CASSSTGTASGANVLTF. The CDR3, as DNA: TGCGCCAGCAGCTCTACCGGTACAGCCTCTGGGGCCAACGTCCTGACTTTC.

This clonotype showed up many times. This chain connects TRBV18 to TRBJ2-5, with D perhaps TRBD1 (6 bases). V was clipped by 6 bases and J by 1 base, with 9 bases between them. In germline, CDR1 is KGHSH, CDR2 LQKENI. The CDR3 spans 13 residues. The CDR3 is CASSAQGQETQYF. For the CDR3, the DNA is TGTGCCAGCTCTGCACAGGGCCAAGAGACCCAGTACTTC.

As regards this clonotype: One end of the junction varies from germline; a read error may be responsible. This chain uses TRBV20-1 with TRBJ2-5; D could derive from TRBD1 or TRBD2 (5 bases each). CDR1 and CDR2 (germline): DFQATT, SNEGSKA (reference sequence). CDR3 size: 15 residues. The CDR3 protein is CSTRDRGRPQETQYF. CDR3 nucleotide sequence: TGCAGTACTAGAGATAGGGGACGGCCGCAAGAGACCCAGTACTTC.

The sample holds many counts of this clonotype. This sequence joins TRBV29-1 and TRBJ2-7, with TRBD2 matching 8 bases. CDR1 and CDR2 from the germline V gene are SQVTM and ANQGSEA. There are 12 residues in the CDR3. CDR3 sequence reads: CGTSGPSYEQYF. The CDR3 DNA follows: TGCGGAACTAGCGGCCCATCCTACGAGCAGTACTTC.

The CDR3 is CASSYEKTSGGPTYEQYF. The CDR3 region has the DNA TGTGCCAGCAGTTACGAGAAGACTAGCGGGGGGCCCACCTACGAGCAGTACTTC. This chain connects TRBV6-7 to TRBJ2-7, with 13 nucleotides matching TRBD2. TRBV6-7 is annotated as an ORF whose role is uncertain. The junction had 9 bases not matched to a gene; V was cut back by 2 bases and J by 2 bases. CDR3 length: 18 residues.